A single sample is the source of the 27 T cell receptor beta chains below, sequenced in a study of blood T cell repertoires in COVID-19. Method: immunoSEQ multiplex PCR; TCRdb's copy keeps in-frame clones and lacks some. Here the sample spans 200,000 to 250,000 clones, approximately 90% being singletons. The sample consisted of peripheral blood. Every receptor here comes from a young man with COVID-19, enrolled during active disease.

The rearrangement joins TRBV2 to TRBJ1-5; 10 bases are a match to TRBD1. The CDR3 loop spans 18 amino acids. Germline V gene sequence: CDR1 SNHLY, CDR2 FYNNEI. The junction had 11 bases not matched to a gene; V was cut back by 6 bases and J by 0 bases. CDR3 residues: CASSARDRGGDSNQPQHF. The CDR3 DNA reads TGTGCCAGCAGCGCGAGGGACAGGGGTGGGGATAGCAATCAGCCCCAGCATTTT.

V gene TRBV5-6 combines with J gene TRBJ1-2; TRBD1 matches 8 bases. The CDR3 is 16 residues long. Germline V gene sequence: CDR1 SGHDT, CDR2 YYEEEE. V shed 3 bases and J 4 bases; nucleotides not matched to a gene: 11. In DNA form, the CDR3 reads TGTGCCAGCAGCTATACTACCGGACAGGGAGGCTATGGCTACACCTTC. Residues: CASSYTTGQGGYGYTF.

The chain joins TRBV24-1 to TRBJ1-2; D is possibly TRBD1 (5 bases). The CDR3 is 17 amino acids. V was clipped by 4 bases and J by 0 bases, with 17 bases between them. CDR1 KGHDR and CDR2 SFDVKD come from the germline V gene. CDR3 sequence: CATSESSGHPSNYGYTF. The CDR3 region has the DNA TGTGCCACCAGTGAATCCTCAGGACACCCTTCTAACTATGGCTACACCTTC.

J is TRBJ2-7 and V is TRBV7-2, with 8 bases matching TRBD2. The CDR3 is made up of 16 amino acids. The ends lost 5 bases at V and 0 bases at J; junction bases unmatched: 9. Germline loops: CDR1 SGHTA, CDR2 FQGNSA. The CDR3 DNA is TGTGCCAGCAGCCGTCGAACTAGCGGCAGCTCCTACGAGCAGTACTTC. This encodes CASSRRTSGSSYEQYF.

The chain carries TRBV5-4 and TRBJ1-2, with a weak D call TRBD1 (5 bases). Germline assignment: CDR1 SGHNT and CDR2 YYREEE (reference sequence). The CDR3 runs to 12 residues. Trimming took 4 bases from V and 5 from J, leaving 9 bases between them. CDR3 coding DNA: TGTGCCAGCAGCCTAAGACAGTATGGCTACACCTTC. This codes for CASSLRQYGYTF.

V usage is TRBV19 and J usage is TRBJ1-6; D gene uncertain. CDR1 and CDR2 (germline): LNHDA, SQIVND (reference sequence). The CDR3 is 14 residues long. Trimming stripped 7 bases from V and 5 bases from J, with 12 bases between. The CDR3 loop reads CASTPGRDNSPLHF. CDR3 DNA sequence: TGTGCCAGTACTCCGGGGAGGGATAATTCACCCCTCCACTTT.

This chain joins TRBV10-1 and TRBJ2-7; 7 nucleotides agree with TRBD1. Per germline, CDR1 WNHNN and CDR2 SYGVQD (reference sequence). Losses at the gene ends were 6 bases for V and 5 bases for J; bases not matched to a gene: 13. The CDR3 totals 15 residues. The CDR3 bases are TGCGCCAGCAGGACTCCCCATACAGGGGCCCACGAGCAGTACTTC. Its translation: CASRTPHTGAHEQYF.

The V gene is TRBV7-8, the J gene TRBJ1-2; TRBD1 matches 8 bases. Trimming at V came to 5 bases and at J to 4 bases, leaving 9 bases not matched to a gene. In germline, CDR1 is SGHVS, CDR2 FQNEAQ. This CDR3 region has 15 residues. The CDR3 DNA reads as TGTGCCAGCAGCACGACAGGGGCCGGTGGCTATGGCTACACCTTC. Its translation: CASSTTGAGGYGYTF.

This chain joins TRBV2 and TRBJ1-5; possibly TRBD1 for D (5 bases). Germline loops: CDR1 SNHLY, CDR2 FYNNEI. The V and J ends lost 7 bases and 0 bases respectively, with 7 bases between them. The CDR3 loop spans 13 amino acids. As DNA, the CDR3 is TGTGCCAGCATCAGGGATAGCAATCAGCCCCAGCATTTT. It specifies CASIRDSNQPQHF.

This clone was picked up one time. This chain joins TRBV4-1 and TRBJ1-1; D unresolved. The germline V gene encodes CDR1 MGHRA and CDR2 YSYEKL. CDR3 size: 16 residues. Trimming cost V 1 base and J 1 base, with 13 bases left between them. The CDR3 sequence is CASSQGWARGNTEAFF. Written as DNA, the CDR3 is TGCGCCAGCAGCCAAGGATGGGCCCGGGGGAACACTGAAGCTTTCTTT.

The gene calls are TRBV18 and TRBJ2-1; 7 positions match TRBD1. This CDR3 region has 13 residues. The V gene's germline CDR1 is KGHSH and CDR2 LQKENI. With V trimmed by 3 bases and J by 8 bases, 4 bases remained unmatched. CDR3 region: CASSPRQGDEQFF. The CDR3 coding sequence is TGTGCCAGCTCACCGAGACAGGGTGATGAGCAGTTCTTC. Using reference TRBV18 and TRBJ2-1 for the parts outside the CDR3, the full variable domain is NAGVMQNPRHLVRRRGQEARLRCSPMKGHSHVYWYRQLPEEGLKFMVYLQKENIIDESGMPKERFSAEFPKEGPSILRIQQVVRGDSAAYFCASSPRQGDEQFFGPGTRLTVL.

This rearrangement joins TRBV7-6 to TRBJ1-1; tentatively, D is TRBD1 (6 bases). The CDR3 length is 15 residues. Germline CDR1 reads SGHVS; CDR2 reads FNYEAQ. Trimming took 8 bases from V and 2 from J, leaving 18 bases between them. The CDR3: CASLLVGRGNTEAFF. The CDR3 nucleotides are TGTGCCAGCTTGCTTGTCGGCAGGGGAAACACTGAAGCTTTCTTT.

V and J are TRBV27 and TRBJ2-3, with TRBD1 matching 11 bases. Looked up from germline, CDR1 is MNHEY and CDR2 is SMNVEV (reference sequence). The CDR3 is 15 residues long. V gave up 6 bases and J gave up 6 bases; unmatched junction bases: 8. For the CDR3, the DNA is TGTGCCAGCAGGTTCGGGACAGGGGGGAGCGATACGCAGTATTTT. Its protein is CASRFGTGGSDTQYF.

The chain joins TRBV5-1 to TRBJ2-7; the match to TRBD2 covers 8 bases. The CDR3 has 15 residues. Germline-derived CDR1 and CDR2 are SGHRS and YFSETQ. The J segment lost 2 bases and the V segment lost 5 bases, leaving 9 bases of the junction unmatched. The CDR3 region is CASRLGLASTYEQYF. In nucleotides, the CDR3 is TGCGCCAGCAGACTCGGACTAGCCTCAACCTACGAGCAGTACTTC.

DNA of the CDR3: TGTGCCAGCAGCTTGGAACGGACAGATACGCAGTATTTT. Translation: CASSLERTDTQYF. The V call is TRBV5-6, the J call TRBJ2-3; D gene ambiguous. The V end lost 0 bases, the J end lost 3 bases, and 5 bases lay between the germline ends. The germline V gene encodes CDR1 SGHDT and CDR2 YYEEEE. There are 13 residues in the CDR3.

The chain couples TRBV21-1 to TRBJ1-1; whether TRBD1, the table's D call, matches the DNA was not checked. TRBV21-1 is given as a pseudogene. CDR3 length equals 17 residues. The CDR3 coding sequence is TGTGCCAGCAGCACGGACAGGGGGCCTCTCCTGAACACTGAAGCTTTCTTT. Translating gives CASSTDRGPLLNTEAFF.

The chain employs TRBV21-1 and TRBJ2-6; TRBD2, the table's D call, lacks a check against the DNA. TRBV21-1 is described as a pseudogene. The CDR3 covers 19 residues. This chain's CDR3 is CASSKGTFTKISGANVLTF. The CDR3 DNA is TGTGCCAGCAGCAAAGGGACTTTCACCAAGATTTCTGGGGCCAACGTCCTGACTTTC.

This chain connects TRBV7-8 to TRBJ1-2, with TRBD1 matching over 10 bases. Trimming at V came to 10 bases and at J to 2 bases, leaving 10 bases not matched to a gene. Germline values: CDR1 SGHVS, CDR2 FQNEAQ. The CDR3 spans 15 residues. The CDR3 coding sequence is TGTGCCACCTCGACAGGGGGCGCCTCAAACTATGGCTACACCTTC. It yields the protein CATSTGGASNYGYTF.

For the CDR3, the DNA is TGTGCCAGCAGCCTTGCAGTGAATCAGCCCCAGCATTTT. It yields the protein CASSLAVNQPQHF. The rearrangement uses TRBV7-3 and TRBJ1-5; D not resolved. Germline V gene sequence: CDR1 SGHTA, CDR2 FQGTGA. V lost 5 bases, J lost 4 bases, and 9 bases lay in between. CDR3 length: 13 amino acids.

This chain connects TRBV10-3 to TRBJ1-1; no definite D call. V lost 5 bases, J lost 1 base, and 11 bases lay in between. The CDR3 sequence is 14 residues long. CDR1 and CDR2 (germline): ENHRY, SYGVKD. The CDR3 loop is CAISRVGGNTEAFF. CDR3 sequence (DNA): TGTGCCATCAGTCGCGTGGGAGGGAACACTGAAGCTTTCTTT.

The chain has TRBV25-1 and TRBJ2-2; 7 bases agree with TRBD1. The CDR3 is 16 residues long. The germline CDR1 and CDR2 sequences are MGHDK and SYGVNS. The ends lost 6 bases at V and 0 bases at J; junction bases unmatched: 7. CDR3 DNA: TGTGCCAGCAGGAAAGAGGGGACAGCGAACACCGGGGAGCTGTTTTTT. Amino acids: CASRKEGTANTGELFF. Filled out from reference TRBV25-1 and TRBJ2-2, the complete variable domain reads EADIYQTPRYLVIGTGKKITLECSQTMGHDKMYWYQQDPGMELHLIHYSYGVNSTEKGDLSSESTVSRIRTEHFPLTLESARPSHTSQYLCASRKEGTANTGELFFGEGSRLTVL.

This chain uses TRBV10-3 with TRBJ1-1; possibly TRBD1 for D (5 bases). The germline V and J ends were trimmed by 3 bases and 1 base, with 12 bases remaining between them. The CDR3 extends over 15 amino acids. Germline-derived CDR1 and CDR2 are ENHRY and SYGVKD. DNA of the CDR3: TGTGCCATCAGTGATCTTCGGGGGGGGAACACTGAAGCTTTCTTT. Its translation: CAISDLRGGNTEAFF.

V usage is TRBV9 and J usage is TRBJ2-2, with D uncertain. V gave up 0 bases and J gave up 0 bases, with 6 bases separating them. This CDR3 comprises 15 residues. The germline V gene has CDR1 SGDLS and CDR2 YYNGEE. Here the CDR3 DNA reads TGTGCCAGCAGCGTAGGACACGCGAACACCGGGGAGCTGTTTTTT. It is translated as CASSVGHANTGELFF.

This clone was counted once. The chain recombines TRBV7-9 with TRBJ1-3, with D possibly being TRBD1 (6 bases). Between the trimmed V and J ends, which lost 5 bases and 0 bases, there was a span of 20 bases. The CDR3 extends over 18 amino acids. The V gene's germline CDR1 is SEHNR and CDR2 FQNEAQ (reference sequence). The CDR3 region is CASSAEPGQTSSGNTIYF. As DNA, the CDR3 is TGTGCCAGCAGCGCCGAGCCAGGACAGACAAGCTCTGGAAACACCATATATTTT. Filled out from reference TRBV7-9 and TRBJ1-3, the complete variable domain reads DTGVSQNPRHKITKRGQNVTFRCDPISEHNRLYWYRQTLGQGPEFLTYFQNEAQLEKSRLLSDRFSAERPKGSFSTLEIQRTEQGDSAMYLCASSAEPGQTSSGNTIYFGEGSWLTVV.

The V and J genes are TRBV27 and TRBJ2-7; TRBD2 matches 11 bases. The CDR3 covers 14 residues. The J segment lost 0 bases and the V segment lost 7 bases, leaving 2 bases of the junction unmatched. Germline values: CDR1 MNHEY, CDR2 SMNVEV (reference sequence). The CDR3 bases are TGTGCCAGCACAGGGACTAGCGGCTCCTACGAGCAGTACTTC. Its translation is CASTGTSGSYEQYF.

V usage is TRBV27 and J usage is TRBJ1-4, with 10 bases lining up with TRBD1. The germline CDR1 and CDR2 sequences are MNHEY and SMNVEV (reference sequence). The V and J ends lost 6 bases and 10 bases, in that order; junction bases with no gene match: 8. This CDR3 has 14 residues. CDR3 protein: CASSTDRGPGKLFF. The DNA of the CDR3 is TGTGCCAGCAGCACCGACAGGGGGCCTGGAAAACTGTTTTTT. Filled out from reference TRBV27 and TRBJ1-4, the complete variable domain reads EAQVTQNPRYLITVTGKKLTVTCSQNMNHEYMSWYRQDPGLGLRQIYYSMNVEVTDKGDVPEGYKVSRKEKRNFPLILESPSPNQTSLYFCASSTDRGPGKLFFGSGTQLSVL.

This clone was observed a handful of times. The V and J genes are TRBV3-1 (or the pseudogene TRBV3-2) and TRBJ2-7; the match to TRBD1 covers 7 bases. Germline V gene lookup returns CDR1 LGHDT and CDR2 YNNKEL (reference sequence). Germline trimming cut 1 base from V and 0 bases from J; bases unmatched to any gene: 9. The CDR3 covers 17 residues. In nucleotides, the CDR3 is TGTGCCAGCAGCCAAGCGTTGGGGACAGCGAGCTCCTACGAGCAGTACTTC. Residues: CASSQALGTASSYEQYF.